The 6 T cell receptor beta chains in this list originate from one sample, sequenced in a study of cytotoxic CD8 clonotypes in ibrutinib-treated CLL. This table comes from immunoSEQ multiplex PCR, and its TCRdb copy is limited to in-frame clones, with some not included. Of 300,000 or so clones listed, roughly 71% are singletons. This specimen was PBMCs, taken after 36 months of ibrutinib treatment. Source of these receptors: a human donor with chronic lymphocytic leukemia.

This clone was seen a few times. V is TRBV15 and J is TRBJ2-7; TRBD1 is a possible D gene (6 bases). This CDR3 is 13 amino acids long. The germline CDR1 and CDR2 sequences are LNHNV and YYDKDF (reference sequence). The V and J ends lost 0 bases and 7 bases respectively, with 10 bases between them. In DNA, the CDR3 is TGTGCCACCAGCAGAGATCTGAGGGGGGAGCAGTACTTC. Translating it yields CATSRDLRGEQYF.

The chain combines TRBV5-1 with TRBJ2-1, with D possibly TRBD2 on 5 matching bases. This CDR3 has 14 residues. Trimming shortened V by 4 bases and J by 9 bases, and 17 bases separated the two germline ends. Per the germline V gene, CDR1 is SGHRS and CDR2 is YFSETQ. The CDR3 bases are TGCGCCAGCAGCCCCCCCATGGCTAGCTCTGAGCAGTTCTTC. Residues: CASSPPMASSEQFF.

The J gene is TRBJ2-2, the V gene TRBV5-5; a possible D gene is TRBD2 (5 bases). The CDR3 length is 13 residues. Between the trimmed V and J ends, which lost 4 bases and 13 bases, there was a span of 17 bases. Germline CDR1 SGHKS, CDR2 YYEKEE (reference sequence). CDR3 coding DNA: TGTGCCAGCAGCCCCCCAATAATTCGGGGGCTGTTTTTT. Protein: CASSPPIIRGLFF.

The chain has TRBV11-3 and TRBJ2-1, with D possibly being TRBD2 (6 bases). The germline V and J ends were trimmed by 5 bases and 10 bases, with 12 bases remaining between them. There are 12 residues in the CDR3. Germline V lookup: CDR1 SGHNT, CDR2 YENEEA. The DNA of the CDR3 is TGTGCCAGCAGCGGACTCCGGGAGGAGCAGTTCTTC. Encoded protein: CASSGLREEQFF.

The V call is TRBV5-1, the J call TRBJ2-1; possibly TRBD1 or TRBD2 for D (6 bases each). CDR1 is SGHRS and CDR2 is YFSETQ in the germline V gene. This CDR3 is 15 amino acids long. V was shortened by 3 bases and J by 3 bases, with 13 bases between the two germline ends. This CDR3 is CASSYGQTSYNEQFF. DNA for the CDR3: TGCGCCAGCAGCTACGGACAGACTAGCTACAATGAGCAGTTCTTC.

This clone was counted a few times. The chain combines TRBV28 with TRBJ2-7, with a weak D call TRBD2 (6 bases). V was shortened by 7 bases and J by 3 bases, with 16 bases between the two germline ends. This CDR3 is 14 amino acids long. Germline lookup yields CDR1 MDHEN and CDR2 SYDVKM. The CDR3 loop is CASTSLGLFYEQYF. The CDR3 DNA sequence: TGTGCCAGCACCTCCCTGGGACTTTTCTACGAGCAGTACTTC.